What follows are 19 T cell receptor beta chains derived from one specimen sequenced in a study of vaccination effects on CD4 cells after COVID-19. Assay: immunoSEQ multiplex PCR; the TCRdb copy retains only in-frame clones and omits some. The data show under 60,000 clones, about 77% seen once. The antigens for these receptors are not known. The ViraFEST assay expanded antigen-specific CD4+ T cells with viral peptide pools before sequencing. Once cultured for 9 to 11 days, the cells underwent separation to obtain CD4+ T cells. Convalescent patients had PCR-confirmed SARS-CoV-2 infection between March and December 2020. The sample was CD4+ T cells from PBMCs cultured with HIV peptides, taken before COVID-19 vaccination. Specified subset: HIV-1 Nef peptide pool negative control/reference culture. These receptors were collected from a human donor who had a prior SARS-CoV-2 infection.

This chain connects TRBV23-1 to TRBJ2-7; the D gene is possibly TRBD1 (5 bases). TRBV23-1 is an ORF, and what it does is uncertain. The CDR3 loop spans 14 amino acids. V lost 1 base and J 4 bases, leaving 11 bases between the germline ends. The CDR3 bases are TGCGCCAGCAGTCAATGCAACAGGTCATACGAGCAGTACTTC. Protein sequence: CASSQCNRSYEQYF.

The gene calls are TRBV18 and TRBJ1-4; TRBD1 is a possible D gene (5 bases). Looked up from germline, CDR1 is KGHSH and CDR2 is LQKENI. This CDR3 region has 15 residues. The ends were cut back, 3 bases at V and 8 bases at J, with 16 bases in the middle. In nucleotides, the CDR3 is TGTGCCAGCTCACCTGGGACCGGGGGAAGGGAAAAACTGTTTTTT. Its protein product is CASSPGTGGREKLFF.

This chain connects TRBV19 to TRBJ1-2, with 7 bases identical to TRBD1. The CDR3 runs to 15 residues. The germline V gene encodes CDR1 LNHDA and CDR2 SQIVND (reference sequence). V gave up 4 bases and J gave up 4 bases; unmatched junction bases: 9. The CDR3 DNA reads TGTGCCAGTAGTACCCGACAGGGACCTAGCTATGGCTACACCTTC. Translating it yields CASSTRQGPSYGYTF.

This chain connects TRBV7-2 to TRBJ2-3; D ambiguous. Looked up from germline, CDR1 is SGHTA and CDR2 is FQGNSA. This CDR3 contains 14 residues. V was cut by 3 bases and J by 4 bases, with 11 bases left in between. The CDR3 sequence is CASSFNFQSDTQYF. Written as DNA, the CDR3 is TGTGCCAGCAGCTTTAATTTCCAGTCAGATACGCAGTATTTT.

This chain uses TRBV18 with TRBJ2-2; the D gene is possibly TRBD2 (5 bases). CDR3 length: 17 residues. In germline, CDR1 is KGHSH, CDR2 LQKENI. V dropped 2 bases and J dropped 4 bases, with 17 bases sitting between them. The CDR3 sequence is CASSPYPGFLSTGELFF. Written as DNA, the CDR3 is TGTGCCAGCTCACCATATCCGGGATTTTTGTCCACCGGGGAGCTGTTTTTT.

There are a few counts of this clone. This rearrangement joins TRBV24-1 to TRBJ2-7, with 7 bases identical to TRBD2. Germline CDR1 reads KGHDR; CDR2 reads SFDVKD. V was clipped by 4 bases and J by 6 bases; unmatched bases: 2. The CDR3 consists of 12 residues. CDR3 nucleotide sequence: TGTGCCACCAGTGACCCGGGGGGCGAGCAGTACTTC. Its translation: CATSDPGGEQYF.

The chain uses TRBV7-3 and TRBJ2-1; TRBD2 matches at 7 bases. Germline-derived CDR1 and CDR2 are SGHTA and FQGTGA. The CDR3 totals 12 residues. Trimming at V came to 5 bases and at J to 10 bases, leaving 5 bases not matched to a gene. This CDR3 reads CASSRAAGEQFF. The DNA of the CDR3 is TGTGCCAGCAGCCGTGCAGCGGGAGAGCAGTTCTTC.

The J gene is TRBJ1-5, the V gene TRBV5-6; 7 positions match TRBD1. This CDR3 is 15 amino acids long. The germline V gene has CDR1 SGHDT and CDR2 YYEEEE. V was clipped by 4 bases and J by 5 bases; unmatched bases: 9. The CDR3, as DNA: TGTGCCAGCAGCCAACCGGGACAGCGCTATCAGCCCCAGCATTTT. It yields the protein CASSQPGQRYQPQHF.

This rearrangement joins TRBV19 to TRBJ2-3; D possibly matches TRBD1 or TRBD2 (6 bases each). In germline, CDR1 is LNHDA, CDR2 SQIVND (reference sequence). V lost 5 bases to trimming and J lost 0 bases, with 15 bases between them. The CDR3 contains 16 residues. The chain's CDR3 is CASSPLGGGSTDTQYF. In nucleotides, the CDR3 is TGTGCCAGTAGTCCCTTAGGAGGGGGTAGCACAGATACGCAGTATTTT.

CDR3 residues: CASSPDNNQPQHF. CDR3 nucleotide sequence: TGTGCCAGCAGCCCCGATAACAATCAGCCCCAGCATTTT. This chain connects TRBV11-1 to TRBJ1-5; no definite D call. The CDR3 extends over 13 amino acids. Germline values: CDR1 SGHAT, CDR2 FQDESV (reference sequence). The ends were cut back, 5 bases at V and 3 bases at J, with 8 bases in the middle.

The V gene is TRBV30, the J gene TRBJ1-1; D ambiguous. V lost 5 bases and J 3 bases, leaving 7 bases between the germline ends. Germline values: CDR1 GTSNPN, CDR2 SVGIG (reference sequence). The CDR3 sequence is 11 residues long. Here the CDR3 reads CAWEVYTEAFF. DNA of the CDR3: TGTGCCTGGGAGGTTTACACTGAAGCTTTCTTT. Filled out from reference TRBV30 and TRBJ1-1, the complete variable domain reads SQTIHQWPATLVQPVGSPLSLECTVEGTSNPNLYWYRQAAGRGLQLLFYSVGIGQISSEVPQNLSASRPQDRQFILSSKKLLLSDSGFYLCAWEVYTEAFFGQGTRLTVV.

The rearrangement joins TRBV6-2 or TRBV6-3 to TRBJ2-1; 12 nucleotides line up with TRBD2. J gave up 4 bases and V 5 bases, and 3 bases lay outside the gene matches. Germline V lookup: CDR1 MNHEY, CDR2 SVGEGT. The CDR3 extends over 15 amino acids. DNA of the CDR3: TGTGCCAGCAGTCGACTAGCGGGGGCGTACAATGAGCAGTTCTTC. Amino acid sequence: CASSRLAGAYNEQFF.

This chain connects TRBV7-3 to TRBJ2-5, with D possibly matching TRBD1 (6 bases). Trimming took 1 base from V and 0 from J, leaving 12 bases between them. CDR1 and CDR2 from the germline V gene are SGHTA and FQGTGA. The CDR3 is 16 amino acids. The DNA of the CDR3 is TGTGCCAGCAGCTTAAACAACAGGGCTAACCAAGAGACCCAGTACTTC. Protein sequence: CASSLNNRANQETQYF.

This clone occurred a few times. The chain is built from TRBV22-1 and TRBJ2-5; the table gives TRBD2 as D, unverified against the DNA. TRBV22-1 is a pseudogene locus. This CDR3 has 16 amino acids. The CDR3 DNA reads as TGTCCTGGGAGCGCACAAGCGGGAGGGCCGGAAGAGACCCAGTACTTC. Its protein product is CPGSAQAGGPEETQYF.

The rearrangement joins TRBV11-1 to TRBJ2-7; D may be TRBD1 or TRBD2 (6 bases each). Trimming removed 6 bases at V and 0 bases at J, with 15 bases between. Germline V CDR1 and CDR2: SGHAT, FQDESV (reference sequence). This CDR3 comprises 15 residues. CDR3: CASSSGGRSSYEQYF. CDR3 bases: TGTGCCAGCAGTTCCGGGGGCCGGAGCTCCTACGAGCAGTACTTC.

The rearrangement links TRBV19 to TRBJ2-1; no firm D call. The CDR3 runs to 13 residues. Germline-derived CDR1 and CDR2 are LNHDA and SQIVND (reference sequence). The germline V and J ends were trimmed by 2 bases and 5 bases, with 7 bases remaining between them. The CDR3 DNA reads TGTGCCAGTAGTATACGTCCGGACAATGAGCAGTTCTTC. This encodes CASSIRPDNEQFF.

The V gene is TRBV5-1, the J gene TRBJ1-3; D might be TRBD1 (5 bases). The CDR3 runs 15 residues. Germline CDR1 and CDR2: SGHRS and YFSETQ. Between the trimmed V and J ends, which lost 3 bases and 1 base, there was a span of 11 bases. The CDR3 here is CASSYTGESGNTIYF. DNA of the CDR3: TGCGCCAGCAGCTACACGGGGGAGTCTGGAAACACCATATATTTT.

V gene TRBV5-1 combines with J gene TRBJ1-2, with TRBD1 identical over 9 bases. Losses at the gene ends were 4 bases for V and 4 bases for J; bases not matched to a gene: 5. The CDR3 has 14 amino acids. Germline V gene lookup returns CDR1 SGHRS and CDR2 YFSETQ. This chain's CDR3 is CASSAAGQGYGYTF. The CDR3 nucleotides read TGCGCCAGCAGCGCCGCGGGACAGGGCTATGGCTACACCTTC. Filled out from reference TRBV5-1 and TRBJ1-2, the complete variable domain reads KAGVTQTPRYLIKTRGQQVTLSCSPISGHRSVSWYQQTPGQGLQFLFEYFSETQRNKGNFPGRFSGRQFSNSRSEMNVSTLELGDSALYLCASSAAGQGYGYTFGSGTRLTVV.

This chain connects TRBV3-1 (or the pseudogene TRBV3-2) to TRBJ2-7, with 7 bases fitting TRBD1. The length of the CDR3 is 14 residues. The V gene end was trimmed by 10 bases and the J gene end by 3 bases; junction bases not matched to a gene: 12. Germline V CDR1 and CDR2: LGHDT, YNNKEL (reference sequence). The CDR3 spells CAIGLTGQDYEQYF. CDR3 nucleotide sequence: TGTGCCATCGGGTTGACAGGGCAAGACTACGAGCAGTACTTC.